In its sample, the clone carrying this T cell receptor beta chain was seen many times. Its target is unknown. Noted time point: newly diagnosed GD, antithyroid drugs for less than 3 months. Making the TCR library involved RNA that had been extracted from PBMCs. This sample is part of a study of regulatory T cells in long-lasting Graves disease. Whole-study context: Less than 3 months of antithyroid drugs had been taken by newly diagnosed Graves' patients. Notes on the study in general: Repertoires from persistent disease leaned toward TRBV28, TRBJ1-2 and TRBJ2-5. Patients with persistent Graves' had lower TCR diversity than newly diagnosed patients.

Assembly of TCR beta libraries relied on iRepertoire HTBI primers together with Arm-PCR of CDR3 regions. TCRdb called the multiplex PCR reads again in MiXCR, with one record for every CDR3 protein. The sample has hundreds of thousands of distinct CDR3 sequences; about 18% are singletons. V lost 5 bases to trimming and J lost 0 bases, with 11 bases between them. CDR3 length equals 14 residues. Germline CDR1 and CDR2: SGHAT and FQNNGV. Sequences were derived from peripheral blood mononuclear cells (PBMCs), sampled at new diagnosis, from a patient treated with antithyroid drugs. The sequence came from a female donor with Graves disease. The genes are TRBV11-2 and TRBJ2-7; D uncertain. The CDR3 loop is CASSGSDGSYEQYF. DNA for the CDR3: TGTGCCAGCAGCGGGTCGGACGGCTCCTACGAGCAGTACTTC. Combining the CDR3 with reference TRBV11-2 and TRBJ2-7 gives the whole variable domain EAGVAQSPRYKIIEKRQSVAFWCNPISGHATLYWYQQILGQGPKLLIQFQNNGVVDDSQLPKDRFSAERLKGVDSTLKIQPAKLEDSAVYLCASSGSDGSYEQYFGPGTRLTVT.